The source of this T cell receptor beta chain is a study of shared clonotypes between healthy human individuals. Adults of Caucasian background living in Nashville, Tennessee made up all donors. Worth noting for this clone: The antigen remains unidentified.

Sorted-subset replicate PCRs used 200 to 250 ng DNA, about 30,000 T cell genomes. The table came from immunoSEQ multiplex PCR; TCRdb's copy has only in-frame clones and leaves some out. The data hold about 330,000 clones, with roughly 87% observed a single time. Study-level points and caveats: Across a handful of donors, naive CD4 shared roughly 5.2%, naive CD8 less than 4%, memory CD4 2.3%, memory CD8 0.35% to 0.5%. Sequencing depth was expected to affect clonotype sharing among donors.

CDR3 length: 16 amino acids. The germline V gene encodes CDR1 SGHVS and CDR2 FNYEAQ. V shed 1 base and J shed 0 bases, with 12 bases lying between them. Specimen: memory CD8+ T cells sorted from blood. The sample's subset: CD45RO+ cells pooled with CCR7-negative TemRA cells. The J gene is TRBJ1-1, the V gene TRBV7-6; D remains unclear. The sequence was obtained from a man aged 18 to 30 in good health. The CDR3 here is CASSLGYGNLNTEAFF. As DNA, the CDR3 is TGTGCCAGCAGCTTAGGCTACGGGAACCTGAACACTGAAGCTTTCTTT.